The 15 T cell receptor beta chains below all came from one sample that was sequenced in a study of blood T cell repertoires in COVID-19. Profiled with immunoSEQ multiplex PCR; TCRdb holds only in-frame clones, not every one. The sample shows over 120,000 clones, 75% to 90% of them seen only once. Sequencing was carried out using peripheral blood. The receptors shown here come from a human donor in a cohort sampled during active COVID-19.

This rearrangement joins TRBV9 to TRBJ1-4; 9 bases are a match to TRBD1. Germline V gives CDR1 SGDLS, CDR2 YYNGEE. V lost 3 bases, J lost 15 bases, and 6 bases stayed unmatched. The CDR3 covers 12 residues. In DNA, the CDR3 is TGTGCCAGCAGCGGAGGGGACAGGGCCTTGTTTTTT. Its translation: CASSGGDRALFF. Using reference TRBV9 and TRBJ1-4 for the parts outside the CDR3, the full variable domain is DSGVTQTPKHLITATGQRVTLRCSPRSGDLSVYWYQQSLDQGLQFLIQYYNGEERAKGNILERFSAQQFPDLHSELNLSSLELGDSALYFCASSGGDRALFFGSGTQLSVL.

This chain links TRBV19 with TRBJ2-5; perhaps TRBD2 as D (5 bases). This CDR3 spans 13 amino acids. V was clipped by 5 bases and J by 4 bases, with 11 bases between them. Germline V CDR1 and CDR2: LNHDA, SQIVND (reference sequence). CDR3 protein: CASSATEGETQYF. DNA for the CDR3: TGTGCCAGTAGTGCTACAGAGGGAGAGACCCAGTACTTC.

CDR3 coding DNA: TGTGCCAGCAGGACAGGGGGCAGTTCGTACGAGCAGTACTTC. As protein: CASRTGGSSYEQYF. V and J are TRBV6-6 and TRBJ2-7, with 10 bases identical to TRBD1. The CDR3 loop spans 14 amino acids. Germline-derived CDR1 and CDR2 are MNHNY and SVGAGI (reference sequence). The V segment lost 6 bases and the J segment 4 bases; nucleotides outside the gene matches: 6.

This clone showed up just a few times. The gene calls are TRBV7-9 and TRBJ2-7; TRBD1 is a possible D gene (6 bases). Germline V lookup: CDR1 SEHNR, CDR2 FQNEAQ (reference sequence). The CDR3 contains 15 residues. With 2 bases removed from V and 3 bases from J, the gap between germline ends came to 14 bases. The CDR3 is CASSLLQGMVYEQYF. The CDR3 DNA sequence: TGTGCCAGCAGCTTACTACAGGGTATGGTCTACGAGCAGTACTTC.

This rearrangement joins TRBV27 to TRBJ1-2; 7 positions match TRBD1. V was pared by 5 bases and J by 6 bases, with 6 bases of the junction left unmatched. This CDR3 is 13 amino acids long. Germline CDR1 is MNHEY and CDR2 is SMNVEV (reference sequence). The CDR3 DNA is TGTGCCAGCAGTCGACAGGGTCCTAATGGCTACACCTTC. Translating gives CASSRQGPNGYTF.

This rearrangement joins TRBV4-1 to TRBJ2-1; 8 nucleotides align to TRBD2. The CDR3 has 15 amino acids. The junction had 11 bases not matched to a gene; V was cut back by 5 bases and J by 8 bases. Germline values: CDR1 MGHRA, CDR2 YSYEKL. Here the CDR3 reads CASSSLGLAIDEQFF. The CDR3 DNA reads TGCGCCAGCAGCTCCCTAGGACTAGCTATCGATGAGCAGTTCTTC.

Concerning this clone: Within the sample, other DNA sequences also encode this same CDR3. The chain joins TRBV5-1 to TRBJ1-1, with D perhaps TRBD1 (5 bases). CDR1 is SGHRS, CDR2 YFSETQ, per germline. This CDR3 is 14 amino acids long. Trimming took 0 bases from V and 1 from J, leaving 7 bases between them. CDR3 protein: CASSLAGGNTEAFF. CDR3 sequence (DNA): TGCGCCAGCAGCTTGGCCGGGGGGAACACTGAAGCTTTCTTT.

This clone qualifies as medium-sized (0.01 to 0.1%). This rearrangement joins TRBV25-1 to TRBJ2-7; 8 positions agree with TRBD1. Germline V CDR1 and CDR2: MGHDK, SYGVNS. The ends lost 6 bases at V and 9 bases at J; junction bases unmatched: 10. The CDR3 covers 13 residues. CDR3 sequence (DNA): TGTGCCAGCAGGGCAGGACAGGGAGTAAGGCAGTACTTC. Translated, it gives CASRAGQGVRQYF.

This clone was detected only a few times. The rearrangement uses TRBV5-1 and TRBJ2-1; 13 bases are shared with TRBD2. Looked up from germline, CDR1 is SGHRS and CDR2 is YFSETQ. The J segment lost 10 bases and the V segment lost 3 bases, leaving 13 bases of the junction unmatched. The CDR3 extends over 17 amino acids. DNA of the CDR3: TGCGCCAGCAGCTCCTTCGGACTAGCGGGAGCGGGTGGAGAGCAGTTCTTC. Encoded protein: CASSSFGLAGAGGEQFF.

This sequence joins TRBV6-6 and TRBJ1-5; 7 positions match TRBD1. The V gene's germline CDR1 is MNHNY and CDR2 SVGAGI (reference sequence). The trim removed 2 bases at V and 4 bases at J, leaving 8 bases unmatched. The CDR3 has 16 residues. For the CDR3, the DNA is TGTGCCAGCAGTTACCCCCCGGGACAGCCAAATCAGCCCCAGCATTTT. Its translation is CASSYPPGQPNQPQHF.

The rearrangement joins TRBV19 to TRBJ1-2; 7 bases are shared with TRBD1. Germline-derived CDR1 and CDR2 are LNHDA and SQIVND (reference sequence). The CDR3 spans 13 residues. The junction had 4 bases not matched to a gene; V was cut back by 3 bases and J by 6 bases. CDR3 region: CASSMRQGDGYTF. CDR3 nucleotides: TGTGCCAGTAGTATGCGACAGGGAGATGGCTACACCTTC.

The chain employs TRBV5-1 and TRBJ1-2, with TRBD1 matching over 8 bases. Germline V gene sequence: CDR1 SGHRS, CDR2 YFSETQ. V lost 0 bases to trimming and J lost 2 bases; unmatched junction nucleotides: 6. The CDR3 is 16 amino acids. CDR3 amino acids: CASSLGPGQGNYGYTF. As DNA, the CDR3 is TGCGCCAGCAGCTTGGGCCCCGGACAGGGAAACTATGGCTACACCTTC. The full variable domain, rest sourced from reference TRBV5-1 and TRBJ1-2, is KAGVTQTPRYLIKTRGQQVTLSCSPISGHRSVSWYQQTPGQGLQFLFEYFSETQRNKGNFPGRFSGRQFSNSRSEMNVSTLELGDSALYLCASSLGPGQGNYGYTFGSGTRLTVV.

The CDR3 protein is CASSRRGGTNNEQFF. The CDR3 nucleotides read TGTGCCAGCTCTAGAAGGGGAGGGACCAACAATGAGCAGTTCTTC. The chain is built from TRBV11-3 and TRBJ2-1; 7 nucleotides align to TRBD2. The CDR3 length is 15 residues. V shed 8 bases and J 5 bases; nucleotides not matched to a gene: 12. Germline V gives CDR1 SGHNT, CDR2 YENEEA.

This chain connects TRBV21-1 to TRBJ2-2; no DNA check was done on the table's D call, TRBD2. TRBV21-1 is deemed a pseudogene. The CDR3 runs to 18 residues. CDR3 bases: TGTGCCAGCAGCTTCACCGGGACTAGCGGGAAAGGGGGCGGGGAGCTGTTTTTT. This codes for CASSFTGTSGKGGGELFF.

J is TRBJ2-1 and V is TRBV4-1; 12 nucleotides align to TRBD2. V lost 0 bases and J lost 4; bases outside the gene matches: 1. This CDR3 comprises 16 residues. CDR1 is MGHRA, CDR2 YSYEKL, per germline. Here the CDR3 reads CASSQEGLAGYNEQFF. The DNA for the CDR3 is TGCGCCAGCAGCCAAGAGGGACTAGCGGGTTACAATGAGCAGTTCTTC.